This T cell receptor beta chain was sequenced in a study of cytomegalovirus exposure and HLA in healthy donors. The PCR made use of 60 Vbeta and 13 Jbeta primers. Clones were sequenced by immunoSEQ multiplex PCR, and TCRdb holds only the in-frame ones, with some missing. The data contain some 110,000 clones, 79% of them singletons. With 4 bases clipped from V and 3 bases from J, the junction kept 6 bases outside the gene matches. The germline gives CDR1 LGHNA, CDR2 YSLEER. CDR3 length: 15 residues. This sequence originates from a young man in good health and CMV-seropositive. Sequencing was carried out using PBMCs. J is TRBJ2-7 and V is TRBV4-3; 10 nucleotides align to TRBD1. The CDR3 region has the DNA TGCGCCAGCAGCCCCTTGACAGGGGGCAACTACGAGCAGTACTTC. It codes for CASSPLTGGNYEQYF.